The 2 T cell receptor beta chains below all came from one sample that was sequenced in a study of blood T cell repertoires in COVID-19. The protocol was immunoSEQ multiplex PCR, while the TCRdb copy is restricted to in-frame clones and leaves out a portion. The table has roughly 130,000 clones, roughly nine tenths seen once; the top ten hold about 4%. Material: peripheral blood. Receptor source: a man in his fifties with active COVID-19.

In DNA, the CDR3 is TGTGCCAGCAGCTCCAGGGAGGCGGGAAACACCATATATTTT. As protein: CASSSREAGNTIYF. This chain links TRBV6-6 with TRBJ1-3, with D perhaps TRBD1 (5 bases). This CDR3 has 14 residues. Trimming stripped 6 bases from V and 4 bases from J, with 13 bases between. Germline CDR1 and CDR2: MNHNY and SVGAGI (reference sequence).

In DNA form, the CDR3 reads TGTGCCAGCACCAGGGTTGGCACCGGGGAGCTGTTTTTT. It specifies CASTRVGTGELFF. The V call is TRBV2, the J call TRBJ2-2; D may be TRBD1 (5 bases). The germline V gene encodes CDR1 SNHLY and CDR2 FYNNEI. The V and J ends lost 7 bases and 4 bases respectively, with 10 bases between them. This CDR3 is 13 amino acids long. The complete variable domain, with remaining parts taken from reference TRBV2 and TRBJ2-2, reads EPEVTQTPSHQVTQMGQEVILRCVPISNHLYFYWYRQILGQKVEFLVSFYNNEISEKSEIFDDQFSVERPDGSNFTLKIRSTKLEDSAMYFCASTRVGTGELFFGEGSRLTVL.